The entry that follows covers one TCR beta chain sequence. Assay used: immunoSEQ multiplex PCR; TCRdb lists only in-frame clones, some missing. The sample shows approximately 190,000 clones, 65% to 85% of them seen only once. These data originate in a study of blood T cell repertoires in COVID-19. Turning to the study itself: The study drew acute and convalescent COVID-19 samples from the United States, Italy and Spain.

V shed 6 bases, J shed 5 bases, and the junction held 6 bases outside the gene matches. Germline assignment: CDR1 LNHNV and CDR2 YYDKDF (reference sequence). The CDR3 covers 13 residues. Sequencing was performed on peripheral blood. This sequence joins TRBV15 and TRBJ1-1; 7 bases align to TRBD1. This TCR was sampled from a woman aged 25 to 39 with acute or convalescent COVID-19. The CDR3 spells CATSIDRATEAFF. CDR3 coding DNA: TGTGCCACCAGTATTGACAGGGCGACTGAAGCTTTCTTT.